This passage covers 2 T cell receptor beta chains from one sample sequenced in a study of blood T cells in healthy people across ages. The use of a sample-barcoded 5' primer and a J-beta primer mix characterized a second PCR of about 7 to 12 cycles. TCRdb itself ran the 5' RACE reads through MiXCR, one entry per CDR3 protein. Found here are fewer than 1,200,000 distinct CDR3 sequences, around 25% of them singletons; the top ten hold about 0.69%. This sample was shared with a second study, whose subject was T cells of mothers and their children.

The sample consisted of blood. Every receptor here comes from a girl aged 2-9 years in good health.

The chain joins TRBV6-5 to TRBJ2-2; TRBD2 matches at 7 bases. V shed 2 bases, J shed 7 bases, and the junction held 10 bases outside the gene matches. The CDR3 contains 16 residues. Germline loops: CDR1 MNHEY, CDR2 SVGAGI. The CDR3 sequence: CASSYGALSGGGELFF. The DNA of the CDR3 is TGTGCCAGCAGTTACGGGGCTCTTTCGGGGGGCGGGGAGCTGTTTTTT.

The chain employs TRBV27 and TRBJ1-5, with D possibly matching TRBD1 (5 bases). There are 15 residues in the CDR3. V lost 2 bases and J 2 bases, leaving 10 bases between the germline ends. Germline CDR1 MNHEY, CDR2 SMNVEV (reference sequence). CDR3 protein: CASSLTPGGNQPQHF. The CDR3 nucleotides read TGTGCCAGCAGTTTAACGCCGGGGGGCAATCAGCCCCAGCATTTT.